These 5 T cell receptor beta chains share one sample of origin, sequenced in a study of CD8+ T cells in alopecia areata. Investigators isolated RNA and reverse transcribed it into cDNA to act as the sequencing template. Here immunoSEQ multiplex PCR was the method, and the copy in TCRdb shows in-frame clones only, minus some. This table holds 50,000 to 70,000 clones, roughly 45% found once. The source material was NKG2D-low CD8+ T cells sorted from blood. The receptors originated from a human donor with alopecia areata.

In this sample, this clone turned up a few times. The genes are TRBV11-1 and TRBJ2-7, with D maybe TRBD1 (5 bases). CDR3 length: 15 residues. CDR1 is SGHAT, CDR2 FQDESV, per germline (reference sequence). V lost 5 bases to trimming and J lost 4 bases, with 18 bases between them. The chain's CDR3 is CASSAYVGVQYEQYF. Written as DNA, the CDR3 is TGTGCCAGCAGCGCATATGTAGGGGTCCAATACGAGCAGTACTTC.

The chain combines TRBV4-2 with TRBJ2-7; 9 nucleotides line up with TRBD2. CDR3 length equals 14 residues. The V gene's germline CDR1 is LGHNA and CDR2 YNFKEQ. The ends lost 7 bases at V and 6 bases at J; junction bases unmatched: 10. The CDR3 region is CASTELAGETEQYF. As DNA, the CDR3 is TGTGCCAGCACCGAACTAGCGGGTGAAACCGAGCAGTACTTC.

V usage is TRBV4-3 and J usage is TRBJ2-2; either TRBD1 or TRBD2 may fit D (5 bases each). V gave up 0 bases and J gave up 6 bases, with 11 bases separating them. The CDR3 is made up of 15 amino acids. CDR1 and CDR2 from the germline V gene are LGHNA and YSLEER. The CDR3 region has the DNA TGCGCCAGCAGCCAAGATGGGACGAGCGCCGGGGAGCTGTTTTTT. Its translation: CASSQDGTSAGELFF.

This clone was seen a single time. The gene calls are TRBV11-2 and TRBJ2-3; D is unclear. Deletions cut 6 bases from V and 1 base from J, with 5 bases between. There are 12 residues in the CDR3. Germline assignment: CDR1 SGHAT and CDR2 FQNNGV. This CDR3 reads CASSLGTDTQYF. DNA of the CDR3: TGTGCCAGCAGTCTGGGCACAGATACGCAGTATTTT.

The chain joins TRBV4-1 to TRBJ2-5; the D gene is possibly TRBD1 (6 bases). Germline CDR1 reads MGHRA; CDR2 reads YSYEKL. With 2 bases removed from V and 4 bases from J, the gap between germline ends came to 11 bases. This CDR3 contains 14 residues. The CDR3 nucleotides are TGCGCCAGCAGCCAATTCGGGACACGAGAGACCCAGTACTTC. Protein sequence: CASSQFGTRETQYF.